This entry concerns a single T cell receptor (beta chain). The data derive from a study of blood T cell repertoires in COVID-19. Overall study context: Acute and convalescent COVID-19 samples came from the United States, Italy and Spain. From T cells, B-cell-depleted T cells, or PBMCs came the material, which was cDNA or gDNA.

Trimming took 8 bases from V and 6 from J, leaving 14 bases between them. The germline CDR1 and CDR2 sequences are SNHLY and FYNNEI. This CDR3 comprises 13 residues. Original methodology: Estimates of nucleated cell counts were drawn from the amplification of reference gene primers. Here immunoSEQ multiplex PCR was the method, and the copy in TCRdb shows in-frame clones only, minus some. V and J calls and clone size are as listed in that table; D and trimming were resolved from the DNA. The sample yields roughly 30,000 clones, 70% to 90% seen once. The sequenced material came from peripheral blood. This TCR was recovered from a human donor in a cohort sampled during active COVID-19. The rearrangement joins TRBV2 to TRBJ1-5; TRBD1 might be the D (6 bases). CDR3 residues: CASGGAGVQPQHF. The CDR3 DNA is TGTGCCAGCGGGGGTGCAGGGGTTCAGCCCCAGCATTTT.